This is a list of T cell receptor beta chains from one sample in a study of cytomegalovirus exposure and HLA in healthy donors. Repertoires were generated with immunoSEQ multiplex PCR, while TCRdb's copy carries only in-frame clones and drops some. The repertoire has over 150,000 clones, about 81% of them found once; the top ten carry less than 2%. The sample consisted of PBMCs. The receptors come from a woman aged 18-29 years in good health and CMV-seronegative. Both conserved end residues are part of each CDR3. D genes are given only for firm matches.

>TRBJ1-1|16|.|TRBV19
CASRDTGQLLNTEAFF
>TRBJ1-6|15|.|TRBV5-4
CASSPQEPYNSPLHF
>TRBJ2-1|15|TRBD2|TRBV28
CASSLVSGRAYEQFF
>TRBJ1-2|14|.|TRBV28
CASSLWDSNYGYTF
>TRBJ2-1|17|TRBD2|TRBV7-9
CASSTFTRLAGVNEQFF
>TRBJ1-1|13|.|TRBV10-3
CAISEQYTTEAFF
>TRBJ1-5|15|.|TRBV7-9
CASSREGDSNQPQHF
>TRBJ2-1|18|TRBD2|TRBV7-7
CASSLRPGTSGSGNEQFF
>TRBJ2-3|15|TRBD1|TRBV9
CASSSRGTNTDTQYF
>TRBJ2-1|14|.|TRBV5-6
CASSPTGSHNEQFF
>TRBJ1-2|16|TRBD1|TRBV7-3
CASSSRAPGQNYGYTF
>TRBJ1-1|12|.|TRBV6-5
CASNSHFAEAFF
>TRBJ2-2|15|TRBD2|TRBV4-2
CASSQDRGGTGELFF
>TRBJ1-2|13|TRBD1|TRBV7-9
CASSLGDRGGYTF
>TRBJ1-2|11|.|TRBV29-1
CSVSRDYGYTF
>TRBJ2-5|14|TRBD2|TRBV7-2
CASSLRGGEETQYF
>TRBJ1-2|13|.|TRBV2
CASSEEGYYGYTF
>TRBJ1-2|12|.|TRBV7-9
CASSRENYGYTF
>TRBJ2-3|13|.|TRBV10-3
CAISGSTIDTQYF
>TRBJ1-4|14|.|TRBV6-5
CASSYRGNNEKLFF
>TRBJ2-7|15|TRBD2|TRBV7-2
CASSLGLAGFYEQYF
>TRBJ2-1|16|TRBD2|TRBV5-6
CASSLWRGSVSNEQFF
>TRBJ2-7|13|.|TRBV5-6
CASSLVERHEQYF
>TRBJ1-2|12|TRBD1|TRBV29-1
CSVFRQGDGYTF
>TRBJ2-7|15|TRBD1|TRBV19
CASRDSGTGSYEQYF
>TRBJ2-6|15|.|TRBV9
CASSVGGPGANVLTF
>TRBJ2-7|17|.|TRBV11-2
CASSLLVRRDRNYEQYF
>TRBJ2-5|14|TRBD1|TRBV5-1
CASRRTGGEETQYF